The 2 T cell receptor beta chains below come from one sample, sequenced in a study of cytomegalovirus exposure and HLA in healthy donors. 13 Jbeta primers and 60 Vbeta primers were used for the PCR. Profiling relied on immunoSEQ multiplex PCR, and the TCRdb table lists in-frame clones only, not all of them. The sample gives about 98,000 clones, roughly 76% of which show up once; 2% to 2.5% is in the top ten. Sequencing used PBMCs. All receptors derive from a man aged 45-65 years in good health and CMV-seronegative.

CDR3 loop: CASSLLGGTHTGELFF. Here the CDR3 DNA reads TGCGCCAGCAGCTTGCTCGGCGGGACTCACACCGGGGAGCTGTTTTTT. This chain joins TRBV5-1 and TRBJ2-2, with D tentatively TRBD2 (6 bases). Trimming took 1 base from V and 3 from J, leaving 13 bases between them. Germline V gene data show CDR1 as SGHRS and CDR2 as YFSETQ. This CDR3 comprises 16 residues.

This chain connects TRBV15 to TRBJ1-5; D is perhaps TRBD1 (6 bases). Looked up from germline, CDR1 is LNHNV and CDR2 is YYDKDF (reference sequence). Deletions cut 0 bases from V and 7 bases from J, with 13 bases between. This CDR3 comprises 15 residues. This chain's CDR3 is CATSRDLNRDQPQHF. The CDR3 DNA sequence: TGTGCCACCAGCAGAGATTTAAACAGGGACCAGCCCCAGCATTTT.